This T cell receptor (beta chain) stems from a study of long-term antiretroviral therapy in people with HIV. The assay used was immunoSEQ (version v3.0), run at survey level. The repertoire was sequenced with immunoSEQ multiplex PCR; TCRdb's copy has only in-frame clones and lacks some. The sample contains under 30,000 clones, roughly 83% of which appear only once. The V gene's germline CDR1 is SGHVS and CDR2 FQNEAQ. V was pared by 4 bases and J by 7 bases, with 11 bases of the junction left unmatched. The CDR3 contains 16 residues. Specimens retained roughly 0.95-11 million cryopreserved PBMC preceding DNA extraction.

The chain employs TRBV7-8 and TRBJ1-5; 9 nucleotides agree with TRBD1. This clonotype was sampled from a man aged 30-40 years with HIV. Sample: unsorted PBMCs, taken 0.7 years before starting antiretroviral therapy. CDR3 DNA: TGTGCCAGCAGCTGGGGGACAGGGTTTTCGCTCCAGCCCCAGCATTTT. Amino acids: CASSWGTGFSLQPQHF.